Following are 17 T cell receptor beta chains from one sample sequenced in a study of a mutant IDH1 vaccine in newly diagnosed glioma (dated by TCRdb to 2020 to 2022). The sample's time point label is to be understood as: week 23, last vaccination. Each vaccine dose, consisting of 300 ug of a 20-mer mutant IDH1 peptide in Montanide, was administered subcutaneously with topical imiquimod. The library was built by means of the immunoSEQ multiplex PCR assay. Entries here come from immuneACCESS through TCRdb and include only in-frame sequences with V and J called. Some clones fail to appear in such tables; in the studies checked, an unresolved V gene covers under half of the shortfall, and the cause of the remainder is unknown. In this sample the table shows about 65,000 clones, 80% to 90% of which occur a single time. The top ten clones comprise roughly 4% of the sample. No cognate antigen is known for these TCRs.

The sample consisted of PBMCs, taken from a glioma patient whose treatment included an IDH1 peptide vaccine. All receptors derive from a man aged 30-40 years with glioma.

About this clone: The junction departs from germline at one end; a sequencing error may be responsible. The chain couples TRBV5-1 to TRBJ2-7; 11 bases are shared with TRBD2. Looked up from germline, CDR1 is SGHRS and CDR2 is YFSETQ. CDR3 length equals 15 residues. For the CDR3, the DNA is TGCGCCAGCAGGTTGGGACTAGCGGTAAACTACGAGCAGTACTTC. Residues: CASRLGLAVNYEQYF.

CDR3 protein: CASSLPWTGGRTEAFF. DNA of the CDR3: TGTGCCAGCAGCTTGCCCTGGACAGGGGGCAGGACTGAAGCTTTCTTT. The V call is TRBV5-4, the J call TRBJ1-1; 11 positions match TRBD1. The CDR3 loop spans 16 amino acids. The V segment lost 1 base and the J segment 5 bases; nucleotides outside the gene matches: 7. Per germline, CDR1 SGHNT and CDR2 YYREEE (reference sequence).

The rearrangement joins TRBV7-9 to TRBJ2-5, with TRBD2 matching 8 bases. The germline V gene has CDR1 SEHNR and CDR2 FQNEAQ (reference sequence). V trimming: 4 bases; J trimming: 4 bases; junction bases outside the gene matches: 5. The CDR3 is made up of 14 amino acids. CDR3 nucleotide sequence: TGTGCCAGCAGCTCGTCGGGGGGGCGAGAGACCCAGTACTTC. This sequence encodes CASSSSGGRETQYF.

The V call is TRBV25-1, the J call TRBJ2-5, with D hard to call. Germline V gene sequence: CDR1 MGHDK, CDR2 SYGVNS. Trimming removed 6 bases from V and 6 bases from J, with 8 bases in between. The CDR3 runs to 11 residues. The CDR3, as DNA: TGTGCCAGCAGCGCCACCAAGACCCAGTACTTC. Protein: CASSATKTQYF. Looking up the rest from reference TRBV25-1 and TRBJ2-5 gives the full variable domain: EADIYQTPRYLVIGTGKKITLECSQTMGHDKMYWYQQDPGMELHLIHYSYGVNSTEKGDLSSESTVSRIRTEHFPLTLESARPSHTSQYLCASSATKTQYFGPGTRLLVL.

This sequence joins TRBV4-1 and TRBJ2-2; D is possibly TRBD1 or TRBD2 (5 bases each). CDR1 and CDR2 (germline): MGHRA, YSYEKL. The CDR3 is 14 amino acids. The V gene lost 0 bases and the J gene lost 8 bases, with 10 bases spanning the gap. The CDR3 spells CASSQESGRGELFF. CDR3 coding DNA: TGCGCCAGCAGCCAAGAATCAGGGAGAGGGGAGCTGTTTTTT.

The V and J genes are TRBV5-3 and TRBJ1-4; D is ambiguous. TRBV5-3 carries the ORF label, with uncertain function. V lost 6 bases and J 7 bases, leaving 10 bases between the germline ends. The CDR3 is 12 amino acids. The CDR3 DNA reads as TGTGCCAGAATAGGGCGGAGTGAAAAACTGTTTTTT. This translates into CARIGRSEKLFF.

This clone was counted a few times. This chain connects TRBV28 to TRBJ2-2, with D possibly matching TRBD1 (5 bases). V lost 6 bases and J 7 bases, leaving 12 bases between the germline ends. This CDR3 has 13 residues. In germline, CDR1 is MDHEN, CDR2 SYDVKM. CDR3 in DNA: TGTGCCAGCAGGGAAGGGGAAATCGGGGAGCTGTTTTTT. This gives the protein CASREGEIGELFF.

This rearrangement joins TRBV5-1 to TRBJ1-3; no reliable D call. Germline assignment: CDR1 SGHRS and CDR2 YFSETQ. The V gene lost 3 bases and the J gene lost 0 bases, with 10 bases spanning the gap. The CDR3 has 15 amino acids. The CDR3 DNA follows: TGCGCCAGCAGCTGGGAGGGCACCTCTGGAAACACCATATATTTT. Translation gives CASSWEGTSGNTIYF.

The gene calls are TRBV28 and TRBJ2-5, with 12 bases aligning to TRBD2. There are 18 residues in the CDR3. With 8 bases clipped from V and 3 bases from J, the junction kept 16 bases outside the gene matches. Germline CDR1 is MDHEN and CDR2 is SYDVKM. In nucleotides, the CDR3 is TGTGCCAGCTGCACCCGTACTAGCGGGGGGATAGGTAAAGAGACCCAGTACTTC. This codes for CASCTRTSGGIGKETQYF.

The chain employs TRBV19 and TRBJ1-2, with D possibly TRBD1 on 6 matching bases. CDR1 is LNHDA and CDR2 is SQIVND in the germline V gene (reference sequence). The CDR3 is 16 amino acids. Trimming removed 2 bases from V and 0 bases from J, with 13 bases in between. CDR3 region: CASSIFGTGSNYGYTF. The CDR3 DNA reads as TGTGCCAGTAGTATATTTGGAACAGGGTCTAACTATGGCTACACCTTC.

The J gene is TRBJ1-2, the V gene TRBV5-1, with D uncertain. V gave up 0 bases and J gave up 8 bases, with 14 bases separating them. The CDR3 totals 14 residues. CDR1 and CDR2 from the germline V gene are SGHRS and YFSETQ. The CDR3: CASSLANSGYGYTF. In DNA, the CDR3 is TGCGCCAGCAGCTTGGCTAACAGTGGCTACGGCTACACCTTC.

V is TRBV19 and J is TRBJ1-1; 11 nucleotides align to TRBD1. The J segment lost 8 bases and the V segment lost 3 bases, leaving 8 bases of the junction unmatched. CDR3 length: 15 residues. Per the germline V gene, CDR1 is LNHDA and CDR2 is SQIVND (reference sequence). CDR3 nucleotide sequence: TGTGCCAGTAGTATCGTTACGGGGACAGGGGGGGAAGCTTTCTTT. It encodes CASSIVTGTGGEAFF.

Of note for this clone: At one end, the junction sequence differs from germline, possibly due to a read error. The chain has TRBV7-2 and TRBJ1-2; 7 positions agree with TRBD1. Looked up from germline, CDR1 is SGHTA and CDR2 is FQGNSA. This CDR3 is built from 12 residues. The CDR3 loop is CASSLGTGHPLF. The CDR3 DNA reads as TGTGCCAGCAGCTTAGGGACAGGCCACCCCCTGTTC.

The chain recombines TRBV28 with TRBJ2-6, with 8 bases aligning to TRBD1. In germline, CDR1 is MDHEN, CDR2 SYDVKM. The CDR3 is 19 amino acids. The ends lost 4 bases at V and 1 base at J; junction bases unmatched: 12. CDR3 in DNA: TGTGCCAGCAGTTCATTGACGGGACAGGTGACTTCTGGGGCCAACGTCCTGACTTTC. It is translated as CASSSLTGQVTSGANVLTF. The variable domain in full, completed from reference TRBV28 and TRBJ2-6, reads DVKVTQSSRYLVKRTGEKVFLECVQDMDHENMFWYRQDPGLGLRLIYFSYDVKMKEKGDIPEGYSVSREKKERFSLILESASTNQTSMYLCASSSLTGQVTSGANVLTFGAGSRLTVL.

For the CDR3, the DNA is TGTGCCAGCTCACCAGGCCCCCCCACACCGGGGCGATTTTTTGAAGCTTTCTTT. This gives the protein CASSPGPPTPGRFFEAFF. J is TRBJ1-1 and V is TRBV18; TRBD1 might be the D (5 bases). Germline loops: CDR1 KGHSH, CDR2 LQKENI. V was shortened by 2 bases and J by 7 bases, with 26 bases between the two germline ends. The CDR3 is made up of 18 amino acids.

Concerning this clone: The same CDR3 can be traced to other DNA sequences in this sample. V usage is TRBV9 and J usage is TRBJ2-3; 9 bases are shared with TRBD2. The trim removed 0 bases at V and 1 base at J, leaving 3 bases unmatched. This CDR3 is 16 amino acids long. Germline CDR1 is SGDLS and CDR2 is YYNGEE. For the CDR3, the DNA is TGTGCCAGCAGCGTAGCCCCTAGCGGGGGCACAGATACGCAGTATTTT. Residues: CASSVAPSGGTDTQYF.

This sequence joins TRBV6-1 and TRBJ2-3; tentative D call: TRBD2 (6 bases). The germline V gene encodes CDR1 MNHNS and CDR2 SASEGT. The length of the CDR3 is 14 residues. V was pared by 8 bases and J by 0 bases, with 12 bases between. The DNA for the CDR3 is TGTGCCAGCTGCGGGACTTTCAGCACAGATACGCAGTATTTT. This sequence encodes CASCGTFSTDTQYF.